This record concerns one TCR beta chain sequence. TCRdb's copy holds only in-frame clones and misses some; the assay was immunoSEQ multiplex PCR. Among about 51,000 clones listed, 88% were seen once. This specimen comes from a study of OX40 agonist ivuxolimab in advanced cancers. Background on the study: Ivuxolimab is an agonistic anti-OX40 (CD134) antibody, and patients were treated with it.

The CDR3 loop spans 14 amino acids. Germline V CDR1 and CDR2: SGHVS, FQNEAQ. V was cut by 0 bases and J by 4 bases, with 7 bases left in between. Sequenced here: CD4+ or CD8+ T cells sorted from blood, sampled in a trial of the OX40 agonist ivuxolimab. The sequence came from an adult with an advanced solid tumor such as melanoma, head and neck, liver or kidney cancer. V usage is TRBV7-8 and J usage is TRBJ1-3; possible D gene TRBD1, 5 bases. CDR3 residues: CASSLAGGGNTIYF. CDR3 bases: TGTGCCAGCAGCTTAGCGGGGGGGGGAAACACCATATATTTT. The complete variable domain, with remaining parts taken from reference TRBV7-8 and TRBJ1-3, reads GAGVSQSPRYKVAKRGQDVALRCDPISGHVSLFWYQQALGQGPEFLTYFQNEAQLDKSGLPSDRFFAERPEGSVSTLKIQRTQQEDSAVYLCASSLAGGGNTIYFGEGSWLTVV.